This T cell receptor (beta chain) came from a study of control samples from healthy donors and cancer patients. Germline V gene sequence: CDR1 SEHNR, CDR2 FQNEAQ (reference sequence). The CDR3 totals 17 residues. V lost 2 bases to trimming and J lost 4 bases; unmatched junction nucleotides: 6. Profiled with immunoSEQ multiplex PCR; TCRdb holds only in-frame clones, not every one. The sample comprises some 40,000 clones, around 94% of which are singletons, and under 30% rests with the top ten. Specimen: blood. This clonotype originated in a man aged 60 to 75 in good health. The gene calls are TRBV7-9 and TRBJ2-1; TRBD2 matches 12 bases. In nucleotides, the CDR3 is TGTGCCAGCAGCTTATCCGGACTAGCGGGACCATACAATGAGCAGTTCTTC. Amino acids: CASSLSGLAGPYNEQFF.